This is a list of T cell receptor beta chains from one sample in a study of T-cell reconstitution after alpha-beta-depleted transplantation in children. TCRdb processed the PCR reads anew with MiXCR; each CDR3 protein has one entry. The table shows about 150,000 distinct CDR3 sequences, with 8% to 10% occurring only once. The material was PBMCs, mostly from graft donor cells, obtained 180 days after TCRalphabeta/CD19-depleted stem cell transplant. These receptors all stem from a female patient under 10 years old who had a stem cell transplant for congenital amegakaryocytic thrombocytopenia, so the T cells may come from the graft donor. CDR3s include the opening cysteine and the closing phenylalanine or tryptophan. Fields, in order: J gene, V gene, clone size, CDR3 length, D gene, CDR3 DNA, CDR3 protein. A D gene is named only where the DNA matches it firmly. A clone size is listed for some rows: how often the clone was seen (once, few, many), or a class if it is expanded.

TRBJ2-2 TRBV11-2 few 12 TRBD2 TGTGCCAGCTCGGGGGGGGGCGGGGAGCTGTTTTTT CASSGGGGELFF
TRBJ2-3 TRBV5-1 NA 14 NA TGCGCCAGCAGCTTGGGACAGGTCACAGATACGCAGTATTTT CASSLGQVTDTQYF
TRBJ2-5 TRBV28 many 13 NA TGTGCCAGCAGGTTGGGCGCTCGAGAGACCCAGTACTTC CASRLGARETQYF
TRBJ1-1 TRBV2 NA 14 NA TGTGCCAGCAACCCGTCGGGAGCGGGGGCTGAAGCTTTCTTT CASNPSGAGAEAFF
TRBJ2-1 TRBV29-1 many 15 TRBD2 TGCAGCGTTGCCCCCATAGCGGGGGAAAACAATGAGCAGTTCTTC CSVAPIAGENNEQFF
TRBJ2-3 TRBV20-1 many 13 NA TGCAGCAAAACAGGGACGAGATCAGATACGCAGTATTTT CSKTGTRSDTQYF
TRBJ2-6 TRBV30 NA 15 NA TGTGCCTGGAATTCCCTCTCGGCTGGGGCCAACGTCCTGACTTTC CAWNSLSAGANVLTF
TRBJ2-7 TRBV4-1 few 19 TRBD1 TGCGCCAGCAGCCAAGAAGCTAGGGCCGACAGGGAGACAACCTACGAGCAGTACTTC CASSQEARADRETTYEQYF
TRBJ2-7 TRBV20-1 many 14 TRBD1 TGCAGTGCTAGACCCGACAGGGGGGCCCACGAGCAGTACTTC CSARPDRGAHEQYF
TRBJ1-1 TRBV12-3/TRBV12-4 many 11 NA TGTGCCAGCAGTTATTTCACTGAAGCTTTCTTT CASSYFTEAFF
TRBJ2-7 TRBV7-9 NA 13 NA TGTGCCAGCAGCCCAGGGCTCCTCTACGAGCAGTACTTC CASSPGLLYEQYF
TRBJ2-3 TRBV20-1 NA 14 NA TGCAGTGCGGGGACGGCTTCTAGCACAGATACGCAGTATTTT CSAGTASSTDTQYF
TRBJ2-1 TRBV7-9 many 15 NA TGTGCCAGCAGCTCCACCACCGGGACGCACAATGAGCAGTTCTTC CASSSTTGTHNEQFF
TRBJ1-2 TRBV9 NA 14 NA TGTGCCAGCAGCGGGGGCCCGTGGGATTATGGCTACACCTTC CASSGGPWDYGYTF
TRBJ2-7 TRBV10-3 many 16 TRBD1 TGTGCCATCAGTGAGCGCGGGACAGGGGGCTCCTACGAGCAGTACTTC CAISERGTGGSYEQYF
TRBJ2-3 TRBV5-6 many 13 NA TGTGCCAGCAGCTTGGCTCTCCGGGAGACGCAGTATTTT CASSLALRETQYF